A single sample is the source of the 24 T cell receptor beta chains below, sequenced in a study of blood T cell repertoires in COVID-19. Produced via immunoSEQ multiplex PCR; TCRdb's table is partial and in-frame only. The data contain roughly 34,000 clones, 70% to 90% of them singletons. Specimen: peripheral blood. All receptors come from a man older than 75 with active COVID-19.

The chain is built from TRBV18 and TRBJ1-1; 7 positions match TRBD1. V lost 3 bases, J lost 10 bases, and 17 bases stayed unmatched. Germline CDR1 and CDR2: KGHSH and LQKENI. This CDR3 has 16 residues. The CDR3 bases are TGTGCCAGCTCACCCCTAATCGGGGACAGCCGGGGGGGAGCTTTCTTT. Its translation: CASSPLIGDSRGGAFF.

The V gene is TRBV7-8, the J gene TRBJ1-1; TRBD1 is a possible D gene (6 bases). The CDR3 is 14 residues long. Germline V CDR1 and CDR2: SGHVS, FQNEAQ. V gave up 5 bases and J gave up 5 bases, with 15 bases separating them. This CDR3 is CASSPWTAGTEAFF. The CDR3 DNA reads TGTGCCAGCAGCCCGTGGACAGCTGGGACTGAAGCTTTCTTT.

The chain joins TRBV15 to TRBJ1-3; no definite D call. The length of the CDR3 is 13 residues. Trimming cost V 6 bases and J 0 bases, with 6 bases left between them. Germline V gene sequence: CDR1 LNHNV, CDR2 YYDKDF (reference sequence). The CDR3 spells CATRTPSGNTIYF. The CDR3 DNA follows: TGTGCCACCAGGACACCCTCTGGAAACACCATATATTTT.

The rearrangement uses TRBV29-1 and TRBJ2-3, with D possibly TRBD1 on 6 matching bases. The CDR3 totals 12 residues. V shed 7 bases and J shed 4 bases, with 12 bases lying between them. Germline CDR1 is SQVTM and CDR2 is ANQGSEA. The CDR3 coding sequence is TGCAGCGCTTGGACAGACCCAGATACGCAGTATTTT. This translates into CSAWTDPDTQYF.

The chain recombines TRBV7-9 with TRBJ1-2, with 7 bases fitting TRBD1. The ends lost 5 bases at V and 8 bases at J; junction bases unmatched: 14. This CDR3 region has 15 residues. CDR1 is SEHNR, CDR2 FQNEAQ, per germline (reference sequence). The CDR3 coding sequence is TGTGCCAGCAGCCCACCCGGGACAGAAGGGTCCGGCTACACCTTC. Its translation is CASSPPGTEGSGYTF.

The V gene is TRBV6-4, the J gene TRBJ1-5; 7 bases are a match to TRBD1. J was trimmed by 7 bases and V by 0 bases; bases with no gene match: 9. Germline V CDR1 and CDR2: MRHNA, SNTAGT. This CDR3 is built from 16 residues. The CDR3 bases are TGTGCCAGCAGTGACTCGAAAGGGGGCGACCGGCAGCCCCAGCATTTT. As protein: CASSDSKGGDRQPQHF.

V and J are TRBV12-3 or TRBV12-4 and TRBJ1-1; D is perhaps TRBD1 (5 bases). Trimming pared 3 bases from V and 5 bases from J, leaving 10 bases between. The CDR3 totals 13 residues. CDR3 region: CASSFIAGTEAFF. DNA for the CDR3: TGTGCCAGCAGTTTTATCGCAGGGACTGAAGCTTTCTTT.

The rearrangement joins TRBV4-1 to TRBJ2-3, with 13 bases that match TRBD2. CDR1 is MGHRA, CDR2 YSYEKL, per germline. V gave up 1 base and J gave up 3 bases; unmatched junction bases: 1. The CDR3 sequence is 16 residues long. This CDR3 is CASSQALAGGTDTQYF. The CDR3 nucleotides read TGCGCCAGCAGCCAAGCACTAGCGGGGGGGACAGATACGCAGTATTTT.

This clone is classed as large. The chain carries TRBV12-3 or TRBV12-4 and TRBJ2-2; 10 nucleotides line up with TRBD1. The CDR3 extends over 13 amino acids. V gave up 10 bases and J gave up 6 bases; unmatched junction bases: 5. The DNA for the CDR3 is TGTGCCACCCGGACAGGGGGTCCCGGGGAGCTGTTTTTT. Protein: CATRTGGPGELFF.

This clone showed up just a few times. This chain links TRBV4-3 with TRBJ1-6; D is undetermined. Trimming removed 0 bases at V and 10 bases at J, with 13 bases between. CDR3 length: 15 amino acids. CDR1 and CDR2 (germline): LGHNA, YSLEER. For the CDR3, the DNA is TGCGCCAGCAGCCAAGACGACGGGGTCACCTCACCCCTCCACTTT. Protein product: CASSQDDGVTSPLHF.

The gene calls are TRBV2 and TRBJ2-2, with TRBD2 matching 7 bases. V was pared by 2 bases and J by 4 bases, with 4 bases of the junction left unmatched. This CDR3 spans 15 amino acids. Germline lookup yields CDR1 SNHLY and CDR2 FYNNEI. CDR3 amino acids: CASSEMGGVTGELFF. The CDR3 DNA reads TGTGCCAGCAGTGAAATGGGGGGGGTCACCGGGGAGCTGTTTTTT.

This clone showed up just once. The genes are TRBV19 and TRBJ1-2, with unresolved D. Germline V CDR1 and CDR2: LNHDA, SQIVND (reference sequence). The CDR3 has 13 residues. V lost 1 base to trimming and J lost 3 bases, with 6 bases between them. The CDR3: CASSIGADYGYTF. For the CDR3, the DNA is TGTGCCAGTAGTATAGGAGCGGACTATGGCTACACCTTC.

The genes are TRBV7-9 and TRBJ2-1; possible D gene TRBD2, 6 bases. V lost 6 bases to trimming and J lost 15 bases, with 21 bases between them. Looked up from germline, CDR1 is SEHNR and CDR2 is FQNEAQ (reference sequence). CDR3 length equals 13 residues. The CDR3 loop reads CASRTPGTPSLFF. Here the CDR3 DNA reads TGTGCCAGCAGAACCCCCGGGACTCCTAGTCTGTTCTTC.

This chain joins TRBV28 and TRBJ1-2; D perhaps matches TRBD1 (5 bases). This CDR3 has 13 residues. Germline-derived CDR1 and CDR2 are MDHEN and SYDVKM. V was trimmed by 1 base and J by 4 bases, leaving 7 bases between them. The CDR3 DNA is TGTGCCAGCAGTTTATCGACAGCCTATGGCTACACCTTC. Its protein product is CASSLSTAYGYTF.

The V call is TRBV5-1, the J call TRBJ1-1; 7 positions match TRBD1. V was pared by 4 bases and J by 7 bases, with 4 bases of the junction left unmatched. The CDR3 extends over 12 amino acids. Germline V gene lookup returns CDR1 SGHRS and CDR2 YFSETQ. CDR3 amino acids: CASSEGQLEAFF. CDR3 in DNA: TGCGCCAGCAGCGAGGGACAGCTTGAAGCTTTCTTT. Variable domain in full (rest from reference TRBV5-1 and TRBJ1-1): KAGVTQTPRYLIKTRGQQVTLSCSPISGHRSVSWYQQTPGQGLQFLFEYFSETQRNKGNFPGRFSGRQFSNSRSEMNVSTLELGDSALYLCASSEGQLEAFFGQGTRLTVV.

The chain joins TRBV12-3 or TRBV12-4 to TRBJ1-6; D is ambiguous. This CDR3 has 13 amino acids. V was trimmed by 8 bases and J by 11 bases, leaving 16 bases between them. Written as DNA, the CDR3 is TGTGCCAGCCGAGGAATCCAGGAGGCACCCCTCCACTTT. It is translated as CASRGIQEAPLHF.

The chain combines TRBV7-8 with TRBJ1-5; TRBD1 might be the D (6 bases). Germline lookup yields CDR1 SGHVS and CDR2 FQNEAQ. V was shortened by 5 bases and J by 2 bases, with 13 bases between the two germline ends. The CDR3 has 15 amino acids. CDR3 DNA: TGTGCCAGCAGCCCAACAGGGTCCGGCAATCAGCCCCAGCATTTT. Its translation: CASSPTGSGNQPQHF.

This chain uses TRBV10-3 with TRBJ2-1, with D perhaps matching TRBD1 (6 bases). Germline lookup yields CDR1 ENHRY and CDR2 SYGVKD. The CDR3 is made up of 14 amino acids. Trimming removed 6 bases at V and 4 bases at J, with 13 bases between. The chain's CDR3 is CAIRTGTTYNEQFF. Written as DNA, the CDR3 is TGTGCCATCAGGACCGGGACAACTTACAATGAGCAGTTCTTC.

The chain has TRBV18 and TRBJ2-7; 11 bases match TRBD2. Germline loops: CDR1 KGHSH, CDR2 LQKENI. The CDR3 has 14 amino acids. Trimming removed 5 bases from V and 5 bases from J; junction bases left unmatched: 5. The CDR3 reads CASSSASGGNEQYF. The CDR3 region has the DNA TGTGCCAGCTCATCGGCTAGCGGGGGGAACGAGCAGTACTTC.

V is TRBV6-5 and J is TRBJ2-6, with D unresolved. The length of the CDR3 is 14 residues. V lost 5 bases and J lost 0, with 5 bases in between. In germline, CDR1 is MNHEY, CDR2 SVGAGI. Written as DNA, the CDR3 is TGTGCCAGCAGTCTCTTCTCTGGGGCCAACGTCCTGACTTTC. Its translation is CASSLFSGANVLTF.

The chain recombines TRBV5-5 with TRBJ2-7, with 8 bases that match TRBD1. Trimming took 4 bases from V and 0 from J; bases not matched to a gene: 6. From germline, CDR1 is SGHKS and CDR2 YYEKEE (reference sequence). The CDR3 spans 15 residues. The DNA of the CDR3 is TGTGCCAGCAGCGCGGGACAGGTTAGCTCCTACGAGCAGTACTTC. Translated: CASSAGQVSSYEQYF.

The rearrangement uses TRBV9 and TRBJ2-3; D uncertain. The CDR3 runs 14 residues. The germline gives CDR1 SGDLS, CDR2 YYNGEE. V lost 0 bases, J lost 4 bases, and 9 bases lay in between. CDR3 amino acids: CASSVGAIADTQYF. For the CDR3, the DNA is TGTGCCAGCAGCGTAGGCGCAATCGCAGATACGCAGTATTTT.

The gene calls are TRBV7-2 and TRBJ2-3; TRBD2 matches at 7 bases. The germline V gene has CDR1 SGHTA and CDR2 FQGNSA. V lost 2 bases to trimming and J lost 9 bases; unmatched junction nucleotides: 14. The CDR3 spans 16 residues. CDR3 in amino acids: CASSLNGGRSQGTQYF. The CDR3 DNA is TGTGCCAGCAGCTTAAACGGCGGGAGATCCCAAGGAACGCAGTATTTT.

This chain connects TRBV30 to TRBJ2-2; D is uncertain. This CDR3 has 13 residues. V gave up 5 bases and J gave up 6 bases, with 13 bases separating them. Germline loops: CDR1 GTSNPN, CDR2 SVGIG (reference sequence). The CDR3 region has the DNA TGTGCCTGGGGGATGGTGCAGGCCGGGGAGCTGTTTTTT. Translated: CAWGMVQAGELFF. The whole variable domain, remainder taken from reference TRBV30 and TRBJ2-2, is SQTIHQWPATLVQPVGSPLSLECTVEGTSNPNLYWYRQAAGRGLQLLFYSVGIGQISSEVPQNLSASRPQDRQFILSSKKLLLSDSGFYLCAWGMVQAGELFFGEGSRLTVL.